These 21 T cell receptor beta chains came from one sample sequenced in a study of T-cell reconstitution after alpha-beta-depleted transplantation in children. Unique molecular identifiers were incorporated when the TCRbeta library was constructed. A single record per CDR3 protein comes from TCRdb applying MiXCR to the PCR reads. The sample lists around 700,000 distinct CDR3 sequences; about an eighth were seen once. The starting material was PBMCs, obtained before TCRalphabeta/CD19-depleted stem cell transplant. Receptors were obtained from a girl aged 2 to 9 with congenital amegakaryocytic thrombocytopenia, due to receive a stem cell transplant.

This chain joins TRBV20-1 and TRBJ2-5, with TRBD2 matching over 14 bases. There are 18 residues in the CDR3. V shed 3 bases and J 1 base; nucleotides not matched to a gene: 10. Per germline, CDR1 DFQATT and CDR2 SNEGSKA (reference sequence). CDR3 in amino acids: CSASAAPGLAGVQETQYF. CDR3 sequence (DNA): TGCAGTGCTAGCGCCGCCCCGGGACTAGCGGGAGTCCAAGAGACCCAGTACTTC.

This clonotype was detected ten times or more. The V gene is TRBV4-1, the J gene TRBJ1-5; tentatively, D is TRBD1 (5 bases). Germline V gives CDR1 MGHRA, CDR2 YSYEKL. This CDR3 is 16 amino acids long. V gave up 0 bases and J gave up 4 bases, with 13 bases separating them. The CDR3 DNA sequence: TGCGCCAGCAGCCAAGAAGGGACGGGAGGGAATCAGCCCCAGCATTTT. Translation gives CASSQEGTGGNQPQHF.

This clonotype occurred many times. V and J are TRBV7-2 and TRBJ2-7; D is unresolved. Germline values: CDR1 SGHTA, CDR2 FQGNSA. The V end lost 5 bases, the J end lost 6 bases, and 11 bases lay between the germline ends. The CDR3 is made up of 12 amino acids. The CDR3, as DNA: TGTGCCAGCAGCCCACTTAGTGGCGAGCAGTACTTC. Translating it yields CASSPLSGEQYF.

This clonotype was detected ten times or more. This chain joins TRBV5-1 and TRBJ2-1, with a possible D match to TRBD1 (5 bases). The germline V and J ends were trimmed by 0 bases and 6 bases, with 16 bases remaining between them. The CDR3 covers 16 residues. Germline-derived CDR1 and CDR2 are SGHRS and YFSETQ. CDR3 in DNA: TGCGCCAGCAGCTTGGCCCCAGGGTATCCCCTCAATGAGCAGTTCTTC. It translates to CASSLAPGYPLNEQFF.

This chain's CDR3 is CSARGSGQRNTDTQYF. The CDR3 DNA follows: TGCAGTGCTAGAGGGTCGGGACAGCGAAACACAGATACGCAGTATTTT. V usage is TRBV20-1 and J usage is TRBJ2-3; the match to TRBD1 covers 7 bases. J lost 2 bases, V lost 1 base, and 9 bases had no gene match. This CDR3 contains 16 residues. Germline assignment: CDR1 DFQATT and CDR2 SNEGSKA (reference sequence).

This clonotype was observed at least ten times. The V call is TRBV24-1, the J call TRBJ2-5, with D perhaps TRBD1 or TRBD2 (7 bases each). Trimming pared 0 bases from V and 0 bases from J, leaving 13 bases between. The V gene's germline CDR1 is KGHDR and CDR2 SFDVKD. The length of the CDR3 is 17 residues. CDR3 DNA sequence: TGTGCCACCAGTGATTTGGAGGGAGGGGGCTACCAAGAGACCCAGTACTTC. Translation gives CATSDLEGGGYQETQYF.

This clonotype was found many times. The chain uses TRBV7-3 and TRBJ2-3, with 9 nucleotides matching TRBD2. Germline CDR1 SGHTA, CDR2 FQGTGA. Trimming cost V 1 base and J 3 bases; bases outside gene matches: 5. The CDR3 is 16 residues long. The chain's CDR3 is CASSLSAGGPTDTQYF. CDR3 sequence (DNA): TGTGCCAGCAGCTTAAGTGCGGGAGGGCCGACAGATACGCAGTATTTT.

This clonotype was picked up a small number of times. The chain recombines TRBV27 with TRBJ2-5, with a tentative D call TRBD1 (5 bases). The length of the CDR3 is 15 residues. V was cut by 5 bases and J by 1 base, with 14 bases left in between. Germline V CDR1 and CDR2: MNHEY, SMNVEV (reference sequence). The chain's CDR3 is CASSDGHGSQETQYF. In DNA form, the CDR3 reads TGTGCCAGCAGTGATGGACACGGCAGCCAAGAGACCCAGTACTTC.

The gene calls are TRBV4-1 and TRBJ2-7; TRBD2 is a possible D gene (6 bases). CDR3 size: 15 residues. The V gene's germline CDR1 is MGHRA and CDR2 YSYEKL. V was pared by 1 base and J by 3 bases, with 13 bases between. The CDR3 DNA sequence: TGCGCCAGCAGCCAAGTAGCCAGGACTATCTACGAGCAGTACTTC. It translates to CASSQVARTIYEQYF.

V and J are TRBV10-3 and TRBJ2-1; the D gene could be TRBD1 or TRBD2 (5 bases each). Trimming shortened V by 7 bases and J by 6 bases, and 13 bases separated the two germline ends. The germline V gene has CDR1 ENHRY and CDR2 SYGVKD. The CDR3 extends over 13 amino acids. The CDR3 sequence: CAITGRPSNEQFF. The CDR3 nucleotides are TGTGCCATCACGGGGCGACCCAGCAATGAGCAGTTCTTC.

This clonotype was counted at least ten times. The chain uses TRBV5-1 and TRBJ2-2; maybe TRBD2 (5 bases). CDR1 is SGHRS, CDR2 YFSETQ, per germline. The V gene lost 0 bases and the J gene lost 2 bases, with 11 bases spanning the gap. The CDR3 is 16 residues long. CDR3 in amino acids: CASSLAVTTNTGELFF. CDR3 bases: TGCGCCAGCAGCTTGGCGGTGACTACTAACACCGGGGAGCTGTTTTTT. Full variable domain (outside the CDR3, taken from reference TRBV5-1 and TRBJ2-2): KAGVTQTPRYLIKTRGQQVTLSCSPISGHRSVSWYQQTPGQGLQFLFEYFSETQRNKGNFPGRFSGRQFSNSRSEMNVSTLELGDSALYLCASSLAVTTNTGELFFGEGSRLTVL.

There are many counts of this clonotype. The CDR3 here is CSASAASGSMYNEQFF. The CDR3 DNA sequence: TGCAGTGCTAGTGCGGCTAGCGGGAGTATGTACAATGAGCAGTTCTTC. The genes are TRBV20-1 and TRBJ2-1; 10 positions agree with TRBD2. The V gene end was trimmed by 3 bases and the J gene end by 4 bases; junction bases not matched to a gene: 9. Germline values: CDR1 DFQATT, CDR2 SNEGSKA (reference sequence). The CDR3 has 16 residues.

V gene TRBV5-1 combines with J gene TRBJ2-3; 8 nucleotides match TRBD2. The CDR3 runs to 18 residues. Germline CDR1 is SGHRS and CDR2 is YFSETQ. V lost 7 bases, J lost 1 base, and 17 bases stayed unmatched. The CDR3 sequence is CASRDTSGSPRGTDTQYF. CDR3 DNA sequence: TGCGCCAGCCGAGACACTAGCGGCTCCCCGAGGGGCACAGATACGCAGTATTTT.

The rearrangement links TRBV19 to TRBJ2-5, with TRBD2 identical over 7 bases. Germline V gene data show CDR1 as LNHDA and CDR2 as SQIVND (reference sequence). V was clipped by 10 bases and J by 2 bases; unmatched bases: 13. This CDR3 has 15 amino acids. CDR3 sequence (DNA): TGTGCCACACGCCCGACTAGCCGGGTACAAGAGACCCAGTACTTC. This translates into CATRPTSRVQETQYF. Variable domain in full (rest from reference TRBV19 and TRBJ2-5): DGGITQSPKYLFRKEGQNVTLSCEQNLNHDAMYWYRQDPGQGLRLIYYSQIVNDFQKGDIAEGYSVSREKKESFPLTVTSAQKNPTAFYLCATRPTSRVQETQYFGPGTRLLVL.

This clonotype was observed a handful of times. The chain employs TRBV3-1 and TRBJ2-7, with a tentative D call TRBD2 (6 bases). The CDR3 runs to 17 residues. Deletions cut 0 bases from V and 2 bases from J, with 17 bases between. The germline V gene encodes CDR1 LGHDT and CDR2 YNNKEL (reference sequence). Here the CDR3 reads CASSQDIGSGGTYEQYF. Written as DNA, the CDR3 is TGTGCCAGCAGCCAAGACATCGGTAGCGGAGGGACCTACGAGCAGTACTTC.

This clonotype was recorded at least ten times. This chain connects TRBV20-1 to TRBJ2-3, with D maybe TRBD2 (6 bases). Germline CDR1 DFQATT, CDR2 SNEGSKA (reference sequence). With 6 bases removed from V and 4 bases from J, the gap between germline ends came to 17 bases. The CDR3 is 14 residues long. The CDR3 here is CSAGTGASSDTQYF. DNA of the CDR3: TGCAGTGCCGGGACGGGAGCTTCTTCAGATACGCAGTATTTT.

A few counts support this clonotype. The CDR3 region has the DNA TGTGCCAGCAGCGTAGTAGGAGGGTGGACAGATACGCAGTATTTT. Translating it yields CASSVVGGWTDTQYF. This chain uses TRBV9 with TRBJ2-3, with D possibly TRBD2 on 6 matching bases. The CDR3 is 15 amino acids. V was clipped by 0 bases and J by 3 bases, with 11 bases between them. CDR1 and CDR2 (germline): SGDLS, YYNGEE.

In its sample, this clonotype was seen a few times. The chain carries TRBV9 and TRBJ2-6; 7 bases line up with TRBD2. Germline loops: CDR1 SGDLS, CDR2 YYNGEE. This CDR3 contains 16 residues. V shed 5 bases, J shed 2 bases, and the junction held 7 bases outside the gene matches. The CDR3 coding sequence is TGTGCCAGCAGTCGACTAGCTCGAGCTGGGGCCAACGTCCTGACTTTC. Translating it yields CASSRLARAGANVLTF.

This clonotype was counted ten times or more. V and J are TRBV5-1 and TRBJ2-1, with TRBD1 identical over 10 bases. CDR3 length: 17 amino acids. The germline gives CDR1 SGHRS, CDR2 YFSETQ. V shed 5 bases, J shed 8 bases, and the junction held 16 bases outside the gene matches. The CDR3, as DNA: TGCGCCAGCAGTATTGTTGGGACAGGGGAAGACTGGGATGAGCAGTTCTTC. Its translation: CASSIVGTGEDWDEQFF. Drawing the rest from reference TRBV5-1 and TRBJ2-1, the complete variable domain is KAGVTQTPRYLIKTRGQQVTLSCSPISGHRSVSWYQQTPGQGLQFLFEYFSETQRNKGNFPGRFSGRQFSNSRSEMNVSTLELGDSALYLCASSIVGTGEDWDEQFFGPGTRLTVL.

This sequence joins TRBV12-3 or TRBV12-4 and TRBJ2-7; D perhaps matches TRBD2 (6 bases). The CDR3 is made up of 15 amino acids. V was cut by 0 bases and J by 4 bases, with 13 bases left in between. CDR3 in amino acids: CASSLAGGRRYEQYF. The CDR3, as DNA: TGTGCCAGCAGTTTAGCAGGAGGGAGGCGGTACGAGCAGTACTTC.

This clonotype was found a few times. The chain employs TRBV20-1 and TRBJ2-7, with TRBD1 identical over 7 bases. After removal of 6 bases from V and 0 bases from J, the junction contained 8 bases not matched to a gene. Germline V gives CDR1 DFQATT, CDR2 SNEGSKA (reference sequence). This CDR3 is 14 amino acids long. The CDR3 DNA reads as TGCAGTGCCCCCGGGACAGTCCCCTCCTACGAGCAGTACTTC. Its protein is CSAPGTVPSYEQYF.